This TCR beta chain was sequenced during a study of control samples from healthy donors and cancer patients. The method was immunoSEQ multiplex PCR; TCRdb's version includes in-frame clones alone and lacks a portion of them. The sample lists approximately 130,000 clones, about 90% occurring once. Losses at the gene ends were 4 bases for V and 8 bases for J; bases not matched to a gene: 7. The CDR3 length is 16 residues. Germline V gene data show CDR1 as MNHEY and CDR2 as SVGAGI. The sample was blood. The sequence derives from a man aged 50 or older in good health. The chain carries TRBV6-5 and TRBJ2-1, with TRBD2 matching 14 bases. CDR3 residues: CASSSRLAGGRHEQFF. The CDR3 bases are TGTGCCAGCAGTTCCAGACTAGCGGGGGGGAGGCATGAGCAGTTCTTC.